This T cell receptor (beta chain) comes out of a study of regulatory T cells in long-lasting Graves disease (dated by TCRdb to about 2021). About the investigation overall: Persistent Graves' disease was defined as persistently positive TSH receptor autoantibodies together with antithyroid drug treatment for over 5 years. Peripheral blood TCR sequencing and RNA sequencing compared persistent Graves' disease patients with newly diagnosed Graves' disease patients. The study was conducted in China and was registered as a clinical trial. A total of roughly 35 samples underwent TCR sequencing: about 13 from persistent and around 20 from newly diagnosed Graves' disease patients. In the clinical cohort, patients with persistent Graves' disease had used antithyroid drugs for an average of about 9.3 years.

Overall study results and their limits: A larger number of public clonotypes was shared among persistent patients (around 2,500) than among newly diagnosed patients (more than 850). Compared with newly diagnosed patients, persistent Graves' disease patients had lower TCR Shannon entropy and fewer highly expanded clones, which suggests clonal expansion. Because the primary lesion, thyroid tissue, could not be accessed, the study looked at peripheral blood alone. The authors noted that the small sample size was a limitation that may lower accuracy. Only the TCR beta chain was sequenced and analyzed. Preferential use of TRBV28, TRBJ1-2 and TRBJ2-5 was observed in persistent disease, whereas TRBV20-1 and TRBJ2-1 were favored in newly diagnosed disease.

The receptor library was made with multiplex PCR. The sample was run on an Illumina HiSeq 4000. To build TCR beta libraries, CDR3 regions were amplified by Arm-PCR using iRepertoire HTBI primers. PCR products were gel purified before sequencing. For the original study's pipeline: Across samples, about 63 TRBV and 14 TRBJ segments were identified and used for gene usage analysis of CDR3 amino acid clonotypes. COPE and FqMerger were used to merge the filtered high-quality paired reads into contigs. Contigs were aligned with BLAST to IMGT TRBV, TRBD and TRBJ reference genes, and CDR3 was defined per IMGT. Clonotypes above 0.1% frequency were classified as highly expanded clones. Repertoire diversity was measured by Shannon entropy, and V-J evenness by the Gini coefficient. Public clonotypes were defined as clonotypes shared by more than one individual. In-frame beta chains were kept once TCRdb had trimmed the public reads at Q25 with fastp and called clones with MiXCR. Every distinct CDR3 protein forms one entry, paired with its most common genes and DNA. TCRdb, rather than the study authors, made the V and J calls. Here the sample has about 460,000 distinct CDR3 sequences; approximately 22% occur a single time. Around 13% of the sample lies in the top ten.

This clonotype was picked up many times. Its antigen is unknown. The input lacks base qualities; no much larger clone sits a single base away. The sample's time point label, in plain terms: persistent/refractory GD, antithyroid drugs over 5 years with positive TRAb. For both TCR sequencing and RNA sequencing, RNA was extracted from PBMCs in TRIzol. The diagnosis of Graves' disease followed American Thyroid Association guidelines. Patients for the study were recruited at an endocrinology department in Xi'an, China. Each patient gave 7.5 to 10 milliliters of peripheral blood, collected in an EDTA anticoagulant tube. Ficoll Paque Plus density gradient separation was used to isolate PBMCs, and no further T cell sorting was done. RNA quality was checked with an Agilent 2100 Bioanalyzer and agarose gel, and concentration with a NanoDrop 2000. CDR1 MNHNS and CDR2 SASEGT are derived from the germline V gene. Reading from cysteine to phenylalanine, the CDR3 counts 13 amino acids. The retained sequence is limited to the CDR3, 39 bases, with the frame set at the first base. The junction shows trimming of 3 bases on V and 2 bases on J, plus 7 bases between the germline ends.

Recombination linked TRBV6-1 to TRBJ1-2; there is no confident call for the D gene. The sequence derives from a female donor with Graves disease. Sequences were derived from peripheral blood mononuclear cells (PBMCs), sampled when the disease was refractory, from a patient treated with antithyroid drugs. Here the CDR3 is given as CASSDGRNYGYTF. The DNA sequence is as follows: TGTGCCAGCAGTGATGGGAGGAACTATGGCTACACCTTC.